This section outlines one T cell receptor (beta chain) sequence together with its context. Other nucleotide sequences from this sample produce the same CDR3. Clones were sequenced by immunoSEQ multiplex PCR, and TCRdb holds only the in-frame ones, with some missing. The data show some 120,000 clones, 45% to 65% seen once. The CDR3 loop spans 15 amino acids. With 1 base clipped from V and 2 bases from J, the junction kept 2 bases outside the gene matches. Germline loops: CDR1 SEHNR, CDR2 FQNEAQ (reference sequence). The sample comes from a study of cytotoxic CD8 clonotypes in ibrutinib-treated CLL. The wider study: Within the patient group, 11 were relapsed/refractory and approximately 15 treatment-naive, and 17 were IGHV unmutated. The study recorded mean values of approximately 260,000 productive templates and approximately 100,000 productive rearrangements per sample.

The TCR was taken from a human donor with chronic lymphocytic leukemia. The source was PBMCs, collected after 24 months of ibrutinib treatment. This chain links TRBV7-9 with TRBJ2-1; 7 nucleotides agree with TRBD1. CDR3 DNA sequence: TGTGCCAGCAGCTTAGGGCAGGGGGCCTACAATGAGCAGTTCTTC. Residues: CASSLGQGAYNEQFF.